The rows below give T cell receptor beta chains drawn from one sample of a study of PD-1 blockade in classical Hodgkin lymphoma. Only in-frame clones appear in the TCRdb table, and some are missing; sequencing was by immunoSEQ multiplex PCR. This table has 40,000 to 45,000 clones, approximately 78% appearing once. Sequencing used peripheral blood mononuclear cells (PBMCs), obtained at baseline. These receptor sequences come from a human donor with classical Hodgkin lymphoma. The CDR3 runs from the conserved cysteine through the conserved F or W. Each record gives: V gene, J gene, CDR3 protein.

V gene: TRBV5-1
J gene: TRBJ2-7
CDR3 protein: CASSASGGQETRQYF

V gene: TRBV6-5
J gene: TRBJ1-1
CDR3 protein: CASSPDRLNTEAFF

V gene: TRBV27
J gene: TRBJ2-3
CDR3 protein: CASSLDISTDTQYF

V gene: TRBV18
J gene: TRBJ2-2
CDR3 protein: CASSPFSSTGELFF

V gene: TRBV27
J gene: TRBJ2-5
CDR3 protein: CASSFRRGLGETQYF

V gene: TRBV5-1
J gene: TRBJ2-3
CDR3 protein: CASSYDREADTQYF

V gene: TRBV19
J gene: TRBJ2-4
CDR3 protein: CASSPAWTEAKNIQYF

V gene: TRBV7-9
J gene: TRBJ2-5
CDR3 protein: CASSPPGRARETQYF

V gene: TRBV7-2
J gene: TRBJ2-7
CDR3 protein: CASSWTGTGGYEQYF

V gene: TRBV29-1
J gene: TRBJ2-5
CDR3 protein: CSVPIGGQRETQYF

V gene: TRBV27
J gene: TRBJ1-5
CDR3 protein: CASRAGQGRERGNQPQHF

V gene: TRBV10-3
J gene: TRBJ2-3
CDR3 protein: CAIKSTGLASADTQYF

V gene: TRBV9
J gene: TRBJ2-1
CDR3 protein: CASSATIDASSYNEQFF

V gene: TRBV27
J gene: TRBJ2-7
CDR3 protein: CASSPGTAIYEQYF

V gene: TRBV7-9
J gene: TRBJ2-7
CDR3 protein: CASSPRDRTFTYEQYF

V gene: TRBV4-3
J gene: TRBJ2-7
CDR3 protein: CASSQEGGRNEQYF

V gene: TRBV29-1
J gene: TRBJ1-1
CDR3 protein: CSVAGATANTEAFF

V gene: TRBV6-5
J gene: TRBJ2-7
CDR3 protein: CASSSHPGQASYEQYF

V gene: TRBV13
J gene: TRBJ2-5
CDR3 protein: CASSPGGLQETQYF

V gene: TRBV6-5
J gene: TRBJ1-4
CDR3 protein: CASSYSDGRGEEKLFF

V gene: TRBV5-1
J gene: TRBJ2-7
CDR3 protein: CASSTGPSYEQYF

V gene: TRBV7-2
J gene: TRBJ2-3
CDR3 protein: CASSPSGGAPTQYF

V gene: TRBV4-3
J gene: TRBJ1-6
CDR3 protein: CASSQDAGQNSPLHF

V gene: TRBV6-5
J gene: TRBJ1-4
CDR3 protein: CASSYRQGEKSEKLFF

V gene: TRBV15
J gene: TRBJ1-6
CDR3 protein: CATSRVGGGNSPLHF

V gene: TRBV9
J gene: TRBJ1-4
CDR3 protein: CASSVVTGGDEKLFF

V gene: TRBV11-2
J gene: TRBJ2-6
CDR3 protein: CASSLRATGANVLTF

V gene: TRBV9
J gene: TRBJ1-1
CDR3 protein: CASSASRDRGDTEAFF

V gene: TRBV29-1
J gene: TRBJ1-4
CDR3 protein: CSVAPTGGVEKLFF

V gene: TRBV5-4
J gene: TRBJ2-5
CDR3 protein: CASSLGGREPQETQYF

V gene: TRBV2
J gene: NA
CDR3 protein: CASSVVDHEQYF

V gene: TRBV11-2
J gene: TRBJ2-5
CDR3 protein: CASGRQETQYF

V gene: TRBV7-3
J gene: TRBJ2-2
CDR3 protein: CASSFPTGGELFF

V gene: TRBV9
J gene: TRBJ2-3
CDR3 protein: CASSEGLAGGPDTQYF

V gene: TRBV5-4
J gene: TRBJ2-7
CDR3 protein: CASSLYSSYEQYF

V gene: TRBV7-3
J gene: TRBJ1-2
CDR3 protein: CASSHRGGYGYTF

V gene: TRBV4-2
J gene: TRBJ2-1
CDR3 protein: CASSLGGSPSGGAEEQFF

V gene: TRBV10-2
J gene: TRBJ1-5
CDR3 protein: CASSGTGGNQPQHF

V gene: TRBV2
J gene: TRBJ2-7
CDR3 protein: CASSRGTLGEQYF

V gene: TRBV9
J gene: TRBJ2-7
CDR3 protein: CASSPAGNTLGEQYF

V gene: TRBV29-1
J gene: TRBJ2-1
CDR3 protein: CSVERGAGQVEQFF

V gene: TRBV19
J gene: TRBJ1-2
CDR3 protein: CASTTGTGGNGYTF

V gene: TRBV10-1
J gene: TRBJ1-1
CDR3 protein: CASSPTGWPEAFF

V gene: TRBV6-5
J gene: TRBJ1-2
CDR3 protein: CASSTGTDTNYGYTF

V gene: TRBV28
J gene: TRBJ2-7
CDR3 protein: CASSSPEPLEQYF

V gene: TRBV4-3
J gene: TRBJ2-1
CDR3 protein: CASSLNGVNGQFF

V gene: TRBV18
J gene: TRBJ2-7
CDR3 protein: CASSANRGRPYEQYF